This TCR beta chain is from a study of blood T cells in healthy people across ages. The CDR3 consists of 17 residues. After removal of 5 bases from V and 1 base from J, the junction contained 13 bases not matched to a gene. Per the germline V gene, CDR1 is SGHTA and CDR2 is FQGTGA. A second PCR, run for roughly 7 to 12 cycles, used a sample-barcoded 5' primer plus a J-beta primer mix. TCRdb reprocessed the 5' RACE reads via MiXCR and lists one record per CDR3 protein. The table lists more than 1,000,000 distinct CDR3 sequences, 20% to 25% of them singletons. The data were also submitted as part of a second study, on T cells of mothers and their children.

This TCR was recovered from a girl aged 2-10 years in good health. Sequencing was performed on blood. This sequence joins TRBV7-3 and TRBJ1-1, with 7 bases identical to TRBD1. The CDR3 nucleotides read TGTGCCAGCAGCGCGGCAGGGGGGGTGTCGGCGAACACTGAAGCTTTCTTT. Its translation: CASSAAGGVSANTEAFF.